These T cell receptor beta chains were read from a single sample in a study of CD8+ T cells in alopecia areata. TCRdb's copy holds only in-frame clones and misses some; the assay was immunoSEQ multiplex PCR. Among 170,000 or so clones listed, 50% to 75% were seen once. Sample: CD4+ T cells sorted from blood, taken at week 0. The receptors derive from a human donor with alopecia areata. CDR3s include the opening cysteine and the closing phenylalanine or tryptophan. A D gene is named only where the DNA matches it firmly. Not all rows give a size; the values are once, few, many and, for expanded clones, a class.

CDR3aa: CASGTAPGGSQHF; CDR3nt: TGTGCTAGTGGCACGGCCCCCGGAGGGTCCCAGCATTTT; abundance: once; d_gene: .; j_gene: TRBJ1-5; v_gene: TRBV12-5
CDR3aa: CSAGADYNEQFF; CDR3nt: TGCAGCGCAGGGGCAGATTACAATGAGCAGTTCTTC; abundance: .; d_gene: .; j_gene: TRBJ2-1; v_gene: TRBV29-1
CDR3aa: CAWSLGFSYEQYF; CDR3nt: TGTGCCTGGAGTCTCGGGTTCTCCTACGAGCAGTACTTC; abundance: .; d_gene: .; j_gene: TRBJ2-7; v_gene: TRBV30
CDR3aa: CAWSVSGVVQPQHF; CDR3nt: TGTGCCTGGAGTGTTTCAGGAGTAGTTCAGCCCCAGCATTTT; abundance: .; d_gene: .; j_gene: TRBJ1-5; v_gene: TRBV30
CDR3aa: CASYKTGFQETQYF; CDR3nt: TGCGCCAGCTACAAGACAGGCTTCCAAGAGACCCAGTACTTC; abundance: .; d_gene: .; j_gene: TRBJ2-5; v_gene: TRBV5-1
CDR3aa: CALRPGPLYEQYF; CDR3nt: TGTGCCTTGCGACCGGGTCCTCTCTACGAGCAGTACTTC; abundance: .; d_gene: .; j_gene: TRBJ2-7; v_gene: TRBV30
CDR3aa: CASRQTGVGTDTQYF; CDR3nt: TGTGCCAGCAGACAAACAGGGGTTGGGACAGATACGCAGTATTTT; abundance: .; d_gene: TRBD1; j_gene: TRBJ2-3; v_gene: TRBV5-4
CDR3aa: CASSRSGRGFVNTGELFF; CDR3nt: TGTGCCAGCAGCCGATCAGGGCGCGGATTTGTGAACACCGGGGAGCTGTTTTTT; abundance: many; d_gene: .; j_gene: TRBJ2-2; v_gene: TRBV7-9
CDR3aa: CASSEGLRGKLFF; CDR3nt: TGTGCCAGCAGTGAAGGGCTCCGCGGAAAACTGTTTTTT; abundance: .; d_gene: .; j_gene: TRBJ1-4; v_gene: TRBV6-5
CDR3aa: CASRRSGGITDTQYF; CDR3nt: TGCGCCAGCCGTAGGTCAGGGGGCATCACAGATACGCAGTATTTT; abundance: .; d_gene: TRBD1; j_gene: TRBJ2-3; v_gene: TRBV4-1
CDR3aa: CASSDSWGETYYGYTF; CDR3nt: TGTGCCAGCAGTGACTCGTGGGGAGAAACTTACTATGGCTACACCTTC; abundance: once; d_gene: .; j_gene: TRBJ1-2; v_gene: TRBV25-1
CDR3aa: CSVEDPDTQYF; CDR3nt: TGCAGCGTTGAAGATCCAGATACGCAGTATTTT; abundance: .; d_gene: .; j_gene: TRBJ2-3; v_gene: TRBV29-1
CDR3aa: CASSLEVWSEIQHF; CDR3nt: TGTGCCAGCAGCTTAGAGGTTTGGTCGGAAATCCAGCATTTT; abundance: once; d_gene: .; j_gene: TRBJ1-5; v_gene: TRBV7-8
CDR3aa: CASSSSGGANTGELFF; CDR3nt: TGTGCCAGCTCATCATCCGGGGGAGCGAACACCGGGGAGCTGTTTTTT; abundance: .; d_gene: .; j_gene: TRBJ2-2; v_gene: TRBV18
CDR3aa: CAFGTGRYEQYF; CDR3nt: TGTGCCTTTGGGACAGGGCGCTACGAGCAGTACTTC; abundance: once; d_gene: TRBD1; j_gene: TRBJ2-7; v_gene: TRBV30
CDR3aa: CSVENPGGGGTEAFF; CDR3nt: TGCAGCGTTGAAAACCCCGGGGGAGGGGGAACTGAAGCTTTCTTT; abundance: .; d_gene: .; j_gene: TRBJ1-1; v_gene: TRBV29-1
CDR3aa: CASSHRSNLLGYTF; CDR3nt: TGTGCCAGCAGTCACCGGAGCAATTTACTCGGCTACACCTTC; abundance: .; d_gene: .; j_gene: TRBJ1-2; v_gene: TRBV6-6
CDR3aa: CSVGAGGETQYF; CDR3nt: TGCAGCGTTGGGGCCGGAGGGGAGACCCAGTACTTC; abundance: few; d_gene: .; j_gene: TRBJ2-5; v_gene: TRBV29-1
CDR3aa: CSVRGVFGDEQFF; CDR3nt: TGCAGCGTGAGGGGAGTTTTTGGCGATGAGCAGTTCTTC; abundance: once; d_gene: .; j_gene: TRBJ2-1; v_gene: TRBV29-1
CDR3aa: CASSLNPGSNTGELFF; CDR3nt: TGTGCCAGCAGTTTAAATCCGGGGTCGAACACCGGGGAGCTGTTTTTT; abundance: .; d_gene: .; j_gene: TRBJ2-2; v_gene: TRBV27
CDR3aa: CASSRDSYQETQYF; CDR3nt: TGTGCCAGCAGCAGGGACTCTTACCAAGAGACCCAGTACTTC; abundance: .; d_gene: .; j_gene: TRBJ2-5; v_gene: TRBV11-2
CDR3aa: CSAATGGLTYEQYF; CDR3nt: TGCAGCGCCGCCACAGGGGGCTTAACCTACGAGCAGTACTTC; abundance: .; d_gene: TRBD1; j_gene: TRBJ2-7; v_gene: TRBV29-1
CDR3aa: CASRPVWVAFF; CDR3nt: TGCGCCAGCAGGCCGGTTTGGGTGGCTTTCTTT; abundance: few; d_gene: .; j_gene: TRBJ1-1; v_gene: TRBV4-1
CDR3aa: CASSSGNTEAFF; CDR3nt: TGTGCCAGCAGTTCCGGTAACACTGAAGCTTTCTTT; abundance: .; d_gene: .; j_gene: TRBJ1-1; v_gene: TRBV6-6
CDR3aa: CASRRTGENIQYF; CDR3nt: TGTGCCAGCAGAAGGACAGGGGAAAACATTCAGTACTTC; abundance: .; d_gene: TRBD1; j_gene: TRBJ2-4; v_gene: TRBV7-8
CDR3aa: CASSLTTGTPSYEQYF; CDR3nt: TGCGCCAGCAGCTTGACAACCGGGACCCCCTCCTACGAGCAGTACTTC; abundance: .; d_gene: .; j_gene: TRBJ2-7; v_gene: TRBV5-1
CDR3aa: CASSFGHKETQYF; CDR3nt: TGTGCCAGCAGCTTTGGGCACAAAGAGACCCAGTACTTC; abundance: .; d_gene: .; j_gene: TRBJ2-5; v_gene: TRBV7-3
CDR3aa: CASSLGRSAEAFF; CDR3nt: TGTGCCAGCAGTTTAGGGCGTTCCGCTGAAGCTTTCTTT; abundance: .; d_gene: .; j_gene: TRBJ1-1; v_gene: TRBV27
CDR3aa: CASSLGAGATEAFF; CDR3nt: TGTGCCAGCAGCTTGGGGGCAGGGGCCACTGAAGCTTTCTTT; abundance: .; d_gene: .; j_gene: TRBJ1-1; v_gene: TRBV7-8
CDR3aa: CASSYSLEAFF; CDR3nt: TGTGCCAGCAGTTACTCCCTAGAAGCTTTCTTT; abundance: .; d_gene: .; j_gene: TRBJ1-1; v_gene: TRBV6-6
CDR3aa: CASGRVGSGANVLTF; CDR3nt: TGTGCCAGCGGCAGGGTAGGGTCTGGGGCCAACGTCCTGACTTTC; abundance: .; d_gene: .; j_gene: TRBJ2-6; v_gene: TRBV5-6
CDR3aa: CAWSPDLTIYF; CDR3nt: TGTGCCTGGAGCCCGGACTTGACCATATATTTT; abundance: .; d_gene: .; j_gene: TRBJ1-3; v_gene: TRBV30
CDR3aa: CASSRQGNYGYTF; CDR3nt: TGTGCCAGCAGCCGCCAGGGAAACTATGGCTACACCTTC; abundance: .; d_gene: .; j_gene: TRBJ1-2; v_gene: TRBV14
CDR3aa: CATSRVTGEQYF; CDR3nt: TGTGCCACCAGCAGAGTTACGGGCGAGCAGTACTTC; abundance: few; d_gene: .; j_gene: TRBJ2-7; v_gene: TRBV15
CDR3aa: CASSLGRGNQPQHF; CDR3nt: TGTGCCAGCAGTTTGGGCAGGGGCAATCAGCCCCAGCATTTT; abundance: once; d_gene: .; j_gene: TRBJ1-5; v_gene: TRBV6-5
CDR3aa: CASSQLKRGQETQYF; CDR3nt: TGTGCCAGCAGCCAACTCAAGAGGGGTCAAGAGACCCAGTACTTC; abundance: .; d_gene: .; j_gene: TRBJ2-5; v_gene: TRBV13
CDR3aa: CAWSVPGNNQPQHF; CDR3nt: TGTGCCTGGAGTGTACCCGGGAACAATCAGCCCCAGCATTTT; abundance: .; d_gene: .; j_gene: TRBJ1-5; v_gene: TRBV30
CDR3aa: CASSYPTAGRWNQPQHF; CDR3nt: TGTGCCAGCAGCTACCCCACTGCAGGACGATGGAATCAGCCCCAGCATTTT; abundance: .; d_gene: .; j_gene: TRBJ1-5; v_gene: TRBV7-9
CDR3aa: CASSLDGTRRTGELFF; CDR3nt: TGCGCCAGCAGCTTGGATGGGACTAGACGTACCGGGGAGCTGTTTTTT; abundance: few; d_gene: TRBD2; j_gene: TRBJ2-2; v_gene: TRBV5-1
CDR3aa: CSGLRTGKRGTYYEQYF; CDR3nt: TGCAGCGGACTACGGACAGGGAAGCGGGGGACTTACTACGAGCAGTACTTC; abundance: .; d_gene: .; j_gene: TRBJ2-7; v_gene: TRBV29-1
CDR3aa: CASSHSEGRGFHNEQFF; CDR3nt: TGCGCCAGCAGCCACTCCGAGGGACGGGGATTCCACAATGAGCAGTTCTTC; abundance: .; d_gene: .; j_gene: TRBJ2-1; v_gene: TRBV4-1
CDR3aa: CASSLGSSGQETQYF; CDR3nt: TGCGCCAGCAGCTTGGGTTCTAGCGGCCAAGAGACCCAGTACTTC; abundance: .; d_gene: TRBD2; j_gene: TRBJ2-5; v_gene: TRBV5-1
CDR3aa: CASSTGDLSGANVLTF; CDR3nt: TGTGCCAGTAGTACAGGGGACCTCTCTGGGGCCAACGTCCTGACTTTC; abundance: .; d_gene: .; j_gene: TRBJ2-6; v_gene: TRBV19